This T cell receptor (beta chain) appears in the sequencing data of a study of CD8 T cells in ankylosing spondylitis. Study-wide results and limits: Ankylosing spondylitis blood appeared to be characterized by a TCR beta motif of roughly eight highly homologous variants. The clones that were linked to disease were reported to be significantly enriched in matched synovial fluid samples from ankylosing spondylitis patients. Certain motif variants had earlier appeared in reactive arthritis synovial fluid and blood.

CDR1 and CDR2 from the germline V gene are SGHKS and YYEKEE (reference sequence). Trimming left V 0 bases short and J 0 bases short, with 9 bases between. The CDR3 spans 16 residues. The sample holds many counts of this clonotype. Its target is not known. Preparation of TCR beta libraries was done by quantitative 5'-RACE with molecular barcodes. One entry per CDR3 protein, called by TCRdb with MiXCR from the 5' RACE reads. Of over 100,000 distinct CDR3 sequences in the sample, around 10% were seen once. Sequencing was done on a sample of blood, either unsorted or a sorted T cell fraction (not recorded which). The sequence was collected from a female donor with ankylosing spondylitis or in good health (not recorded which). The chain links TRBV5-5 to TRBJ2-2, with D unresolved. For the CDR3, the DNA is TGTGCCAGCAGCTTGGTGTCTAACTCGAACACCGGGGAGCTGTTTTTT. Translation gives CASSLVSNSNTGELFF.